This T cell receptor (beta chain) originates from a study of cytomegalovirus exposure and HLA in healthy donors (TCRdb year 2017). General notes on the study: In an earlier analysis of approximately 640 of the donors, around 300 Gb of sequence data and 100 million or so unique TCR beta sequences from roughly 200 million T cells were reported. An early release covering roughly 600 HLA-typed donors comprised about 300 gigabases of sequencing data and roughly 86 million unique TCR sequences. Among the roughly 380 genotyped donors, around 81% belonged to the genetic ancestry cluster associated with self-reported Caucasian donors. The study was designed to test whether signatures of past pathogen exposure could be identified by cataloging public T cell receptors. The study profiled the T cell repertoires of approximately 700 subjects by immunosequencing and related them to cytomegalovirus serostatus. Besides the first cohort of 550 to 750 subjects, a separate validation cohort made up of some 110 different subjects was used. To predict cytomegalovirus infection status, the study brought together high-throughput TCR immunosequencing, statistical association of individual TCRs with disease status, and machine learning. In a later analysis, previously published TCR beta repertoires from some 640 donors were re-analyzed and high-resolution HLA genotyping was added so that TCR occurrence patterns could be studied. The later analysis used no new phenotypic data to find candidate immune exposures, relying instead on TCR beta sequences and their occurrence across donors. In an earlier analysis of 587 of the donors, high-throughput TCR beta sequencing was used to judge whether each TCR beta V gene segment behaved as functional or pseudogenic. Donor age, sex, ethnicity and CMV serostatus were collected together with the repertoire data. In a later genetic analysis, genome-wide SNP genotypes for about 65% of the roughly 700 donors were used, and that subset was treated as a discovery cohort. Every discovery cohort repertoire had been produced on one sequencing platform. HLA typing covered class I and class II loci at four-digit resolution. Typing coverage varied by locus: roughly 620-640 donors for A, B, C, DRB1 and DQB1; about 520 for DQA1; about 600 for DPA1; roughly 470 for DPB1. Several DR-DQ haplotypes were treated as single units for association and clustering because of strong linkage in the cohort. Among 398 genotyped donors of the cohort, an average of about 240,000 unique TCR beta nucleotide sequences were sequenced per donor, around a sixth of them non-productive. Broader findings and caveats from the paper: Specific HLA alleles were associated with 15,000 to 20,000 TCR beta sequences at a false discovery rate of 0.05 in a later analysis. A later analysis reported that several top co-occurrence clusters appeared linked to parvovirus B19, influenza, CMV and Epstein-Barr virus. The 87-base-pair reads could not distinguish some IMGT-functional V segments, including TRBV6-2 and TRBV6-3, so those segments were excluded. The cohort was sequenced for TCR beta chains only, and without alpha or paired-chain data the features that could be detected were limited. The only immune exposure information available for the cohort was CMV serostatus. A group of highly shared sequence variants was considered likely to be a technical artifact of the sequencing pipeline. In an earlier analysis of 587 of the donors, most TCR beta V segments appeared in productive rearrangements about 87% or about 30% of the time, broadly matching IMGT annotations. In vitro tests confirmed that a few of the cytomegalovirus-associated TCR beta chains recognize cytomegalovirus antigens. Most TCR sequences were seen in very few donors, while some public TCRs were found in many individuals. A later analysis found that HLA-associated TCR beta chains were more clonally expanded and had lower generation probabilities than equally common non-associated chains. Roughly uniform sequencing depth across donors was assumed in presence/absence analyses, although this assumption may not hold. Cytomegalovirus status was reported to be diagnosed by the classifier with high specificity and sensitivity in both the original and validation cohorts. The authors suggested that the approach could potentially be extended to other disease states and immunological phenotypes. In a later genetic analysis, a missense DCLRE1C variant was associated with V-gene and J-gene trimming of TCR beta chains, and the association was replicated in an independent cohort. Linkage disequilibrium might explain the correlated functional status among segregating V segments, but an unknown experimental factor could not be excluded. A later analysis found that TCR association rates varied across HLA loci, with DRB1 alleles showing the most associated TCRs and HLA-C alleles the fewest. The earlier analysis of fewer than 750 of the donors excluded roughly 17 rarely observed V segments, including chromosome 9 orphons, because counts were too low. Because some donors lacked HLA typing at each locus, the association tests relied only on the typed subset. A further reported finding was that TCR beta sequences accurately predicted the HLA-A and HLA-B alleles for most subjects in the first cohort. The study gave a list of roughly 150 TCR beta chains associated with cytomegalovirus. A later genetic analysis reported fewer N-insertions in productive TCRs among donors in an Asian-associated ancestry cluster than the roughly 700-donor mean. A later analysis found that most CMV-associated TCR beta chains appeared HLA-restricted, with HLA associations seemingly driven largely by CMV exposure. Assigning TCR associations to individual alleles was difficult when HLA alleles, especially DR and DQ, strongly co-occurred.

From the cysteine through the phenylalanine, the CDR3 covers 12 amino acids. CDR3 DNA is the only sequence kept; it has 36 bases, read in frame from the first base. For CDR1 and CDR2, the germline V gene (reference sequence) lists LNHDA and SQIVND. The junction shows trimming of 5 bases on V and 9 bases on J, and the gene matches do not reach 1 base of it. Libraries came from the immunoSEQ multiplex PCR assay. For the multiplex PCR, a mixture combining 60 forward primers for TCR Vbeta segments and 13 reverse primers for TCR Jbeta segments was used. The CDR3 region of rearranged TCR beta genes was amplified from genomic DNA with a multiplex PCR assay. On the Illumina HiSeq System, the amplified TCR beta libraries were sequenced as 87-base-pair reads. In the authors' own workflow: Across the 666 repertoires, a later analysis counted approximately 83 million unique TCR beta chains, approximately 10 million of which were shared by at least two donors. To remove PCR and sequencing errors, raw reads were error-corrected and collapsed into unique sequences using a nearest-neighbor algorithm that merged closely related sequences. CDR3 sequences were aligned to IMGT reference sequences to assign V, D and J gene segments. Each retained sequence needed at least a six-nucleotide match to both a V gene segment and a J gene segment. A rearrangement counted as productive if the CDR3 had no stop codons and remained in frame with V and J, and every other rearrangement counted as non-productive. Following IMGT convention, CDR3 was defined as the stretch from the second conserved V-encoded cysteine up to the conserved J-encoded phenylalanine. In an earlier analysis of just under 600 of the donors, sequences lacking an unambiguous match to a single V gene segment were excluded. In an earlier analysis of several hundred of the donors, V segments were called functional above 56.7% productive rearrangements and were called segregating when the between-donor standard deviation exceeded 5%. A statistical classification framework was built for diagnosing cytomegalovirus status from the catalog of TCR beta chain sequences. In a later analysis, V and J genes were assigned by comparing TCR nucleotide sequences against IMGT/GENE-DB human TR gene sequences. In a later analysis, CDR3 sequences and most-parsimonious VDJ recombination scenarios were assigned using the TCRdist pipeline. In a later analysis, every TCR beta chain was defined by the combination of its CDR3 amino acid sequence and its V-gene family, and reads without a unique V-gene family were dropped. As a way to deal with suspected cross-contamination and a sequencing artifact, a later analysis dropped 450 to 600 nucleotide sequences that were highly shared and had low generation probability. In a later analysis, a clonal expansion index was calculated for each public chain from normalized within-repertoire ranks of inferred template counts. In a later analysis, generation probabilities were computed with a VDJ recombination model fitted to out-of-frame rearrangements, and the resulting probabilities were checked against IGoR. In a later analysis, TCR-TCR, TCR-HLA and TCR-CMV co-occurrence was scored with hypergeometric tests, and a repertoire-size bias correction was applied to TCR pairs. In a later analysis, false discovery rates were estimated by permuting HLA or CMV assignments 20 times. In a later analysis, co-occurring TCRs were grouped using DBSCAN, and TCRdist sequence similarity was added for clustering within HLA-allele-positive subsets. Co-occurrence clustering excluded repertoires with fewer than 30,000 or more than 120,000 public chains, plus five with anomalous nucleotide sharing. Not all clones reach the TCRdb copy of this immuneACCESS table, which keeps in-frame sequences only. Checked studies attribute under half of the gap to unresolved V genes and leave the rest unexplained. V and J calls and clone size follow that table, whereas D and trimming were derived from the DNA. This sample lists about 64,000 clones; around 82% were detected once. The ten largest clones add up to roughly 8% of the sample.

With regard to this clone: Its antigen is unknown. Per-nucleotide qualities are absent, and no much larger clonotype sits a single base away.

The cohort consisted of 666 healthy bone marrow donors. At the time of sampling, every cohort member was nominally healthy, though immune exposures that went unrecorded were likely present. The donor tested CMV seropositive and was one of the 289 seropositive cohort members. Every donor gave a peripheral blood sample, and the peripheral blood mononuclear cells from that sample were used for TCR beta sequencing. The Qiagen DNeasy Blood Extraction Kit was used to extract genomic DNA from the blood cell samples. This chain joins TRBV19 to TRBJ1-6; 7 junctional bases match TRBD1. The specimen was PBMCs. The sequence was obtained from a man between 18 and 35 years old in good health and CMV-seropositive. The nucleotide sequence is given as TGTGCCAGTAGTGGACAGGTTTCACCCCTCCACTTT. This sequence encodes CASSGQVSPLHF. The CDR3, completed at both ends by the reference TRBV19 and TRBJ1-6 genes, gives the full variable domain DGGITQSPKYLFRKEGQNVTLSCEQNLNHDAMYWYRQDPGQGLRLIYYSQIVNDFQKGDIAEGYSVSREKKESFPLTVTSAQKNPTAFYLCASSGQVSPLHFGNGTRLTVT.